This paragraph covers one T cell receptor beta chain sequence. Its antigen is currently unknown. MiXCR, run by TCRdb on the reads, gives a single entry per CDR3 protein. This sample has about 310,000 distinct CDR3 sequences, with about 25% found just once. These data are taken from a study of T cell repertoires in cytomegalovirus infection. The material sequenced was cultured PBMCs, taken from culture after CMV antigen stimulation. This TCR was recovered from a human donor in good health (CMV status not recorded). Some clones in this sample may be carry-over from other donors' samples.

CDR3 in DNA: TGTGCCAGCAGTCGAGGGGACAGGGATGCCGGGGAGCTGTTTTTT. Its translation: CASSRGDRDAGELFF. This sequence joins TRBV5-6 and TRBJ2-2; 9 bases align to TRBD1. With 5 bases clipped from V and 6 bases from J, the junction kept 8 bases outside the gene matches. Germline lookup yields CDR1 SGHDT and CDR2 YYEEEE. This CDR3 contains 15 residues. Combining the CDR3 with reference TRBV5-6 and TRBJ2-2 gives the whole variable domain DAGVTQSPTHLIKTRGQQVTLRCSPKSGHDTVSWYQQALGQGPQFIFQYYEEEERQRGNFPDRFSGHQFPNYSSELNVNALLLGDSALYLCASSRGDRDAGELFFGEGSRLTVL.